One sample yielded the 22 T cell receptor beta chains listed below, sequenced in a study of blood T cell repertoires in COVID-19. TCRdb's table, derived via immunoSEQ multiplex PCR, lists solely in-frame clones and lacks some. Among approximately 35,000 clones listed, over 70% were seen once. Sequencing used peripheral blood. The origin of the receptors is a man older than 75 with acute or convalescent COVID-19.

V usage is TRBV2 and J usage is TRBJ2-7; the D gene is possibly TRBD1 (5 bases). The CDR3 contains 14 residues. Per the germline V gene, CDR1 is SNHLY and CDR2 is FYNNEI. Trimming took off 5 bases at V and 0 bases at J, with 11 bases between the two ends. The CDR3 bases are TGTGCCAGCAGTATAACAGGAGTCTCCTACGAGCAGTACTTC. It specifies CASSITGVSYEQYF.

This sequence joins TRBV5-4 and TRBJ2-1, with a weak D call TRBD2 (6 bases). V was shortened by 2 bases and J by 0 bases, with 12 bases between the two germline ends. The germline gives CDR1 SGHNT, CDR2 YYREEE (reference sequence). The CDR3 is 16 residues long. The CDR3 DNA follows: TGTGCCAGCAGCTTTGGAGCGGGCAGCTCCTACAATGAGCAGTTCTTC. Protein sequence: CASSFGAGSSYNEQFF.

This clone showed up just once. V and J are TRBV11-2 and TRBJ2-5; possibly TRBD1 for D (5 bases). The CDR3 length is 12 residues. Germline assignment: CDR1 SGHAT and CDR2 FQNNGV. The V end lost 2 bases, the J end lost 10 bases, and 11 bases lay between the germline ends. CDR3: CASSLRGLGQYF. The CDR3 DNA sequence: TGTGCCAGCAGCTTAAGGGGTTTAGGCCAGTACTTC.

A few counts support this clone. The chain combines TRBV30 with TRBJ1-1; no firm D call. V shed 2 bases and J shed 1 base, with 8 bases lying between them. The CDR3 consists of 13 residues. CDR1 and CDR2 (germline): GTSNPN, SVGIG (reference sequence). This CDR3 reads CAWSRAGNTEAFF. CDR3 sequence (DNA): TGTGCCTGGAGTCGGGCGGGGAACACTGAAGCTTTCTTT.

The CDR3 region is CASSMLGQLNLNYGYTF. The CDR3 DNA sequence: TGTGCCAGTAGTATGTTAGGACAACTAAACCTTAACTATGGCTACACCTTC. The chain employs TRBV19 and TRBJ1-2; a possible D gene is TRBD1 (5 bases). The CDR3 is made up of 17 amino acids. The germline CDR1 and CDR2 sequences are LNHDA and SQIVND (reference sequence). Trimming cost V 3 bases and J 1 base, with 18 bases left between them. Drawing the rest from reference TRBV19 and TRBJ1-2, the complete variable domain is DGGITQSPKYLFRKEGQNVTLSCEQNLNHDAMYWYRQDPGQGLRLIYYSQIVNDFQKGDIAEGYSVSREKKESFPLTVTSAQKNPTAFYLCASSMLGQLNLNYGYTFGSGTRLTVV.

This rearrangement joins TRBV2 to TRBJ2-4; D call uncertain. Per germline, CDR1 SNHLY and CDR2 FYNNEI. This CDR3 region has 14 residues. With 6 bases removed from V and 5 bases from J, the gap between germline ends came to 14 bases. CDR3 amino acids: CASRQSDWENIQYF. In nucleotides, the CDR3 is TGTGCCAGCAGGCAAAGCGACTGGGAAAACATTCAGTACTTC.

In this sample, this clone turned up a few times. The chain is built from TRBV7-2 and TRBJ2-3; 9 nucleotides agree with TRBD2. The CDR3 has 15 amino acids. From germline, CDR1 is SGHTA and CDR2 FQGNSA. V gave up 1 base and J gave up 8 bases; unmatched junction bases: 7. CDR3: CASSLDHTSGFTQYF. CDR3 in DNA: TGTGCCAGCAGCTTAGATCATACTAGCGGGTTTACGCAGTATTTT.

V usage is TRBV7-3 and J usage is TRBJ1-6, with D hard to call. This CDR3 is 14 amino acids long. Germline V gene sequence: CDR1 SGHTA, CDR2 FQGTGA. Deletions cut 7 bases from V and 8 bases from J, with 15 bases between. The CDR3 region has the DNA TGTGCCAGCATAAGGAGGGCGAGGGATTCACCCCTCCACTTT. It specifies CASIRRARDSPLHF.

The chain recombines TRBV5-1 with TRBJ2-7; D perhaps matches TRBD1 (5 bases). Germline V lookup: CDR1 SGHRS, CDR2 YFSETQ. This CDR3 region has 13 residues. V was clipped by 4 bases and J by 5 bases, with 13 bases between them. CDR3 coding DNA: TGCGCCAGCAGCCAAGCAGACAGACACGAGCAGTACTTC. The encoded protein is CASSQADRHEQYF.

This clone was observed a few times. Sequence at one end of the junction differs from germline and may be a read error. The rearrangement uses TRBV7-7 and TRBJ2-2, with TRBD2 matching 7 bases. Germline CDR1 reads SSHAT; CDR2 reads FNYEAQ (reference sequence). The CDR3 loop spans 16 amino acids. In DNA form, the CDR3 reads TGTGCTAGCAGCCCAATGGGAGGGGTCAACACCGGGGAGCTGTTTTTT. It encodes CASSPMGGVNTGELFF.

V usage is TRBV9 and J usage is TRBJ2-2; D is unclear. The CDR3 has 14 amino acids. V was pared by 0 bases and J by 2 bases, with 5 bases between. The germline gives CDR1 SGDLS, CDR2 YYNGEE. The CDR3 sequence is CASSVAGNTGELFF. The CDR3 nucleotides are TGTGCCAGCAGCGTAGCAGGAAACACCGGGGAGCTGTTTTTT.

The count of this clone is one. The chain is built from TRBV9 and TRBJ1-5; D is possibly TRBD1 (5 bases). The CDR3 is 14 residues long. CDR1 is SGDLS, CDR2 YYNGEE, per germline. V lost 3 bases to trimming and J lost 1 base, with 8 bases between them. Written as DNA, the CDR3 is TGTGCCAGCAGCGGGGGGGGAAGCAATCAGCCCCAGCATTTT. This sequence encodes CASSGGGSNQPQHF.

The J gene is TRBJ2-1, the V gene TRBV12-1; TRBD2 reflects the table's D call only, with no check against the DNA. TRBV12-1 is a pseudogene segment. There are 16 residues in the CDR3. The CDR3 DNA is TGTGCCAGCAGCAGAGAGCCGGGACTAGGTAGCAATGAGCAGTTCTTC. As protein: CASSREPGLGSNEQFF.

This clone came up once. V gene TRBV4-3 combines with J gene TRBJ2-7; no reliable D call. Trimming shortened V by 0 bases and J by 2 bases, and 14 bases separated the two germline ends. The CDR3 length is 16 residues. CDR1 and CDR2 from the germline V gene are LGHNA and YSLEER. The CDR3 sequence is CASSQDRRSPPYEQYF. CDR3 DNA sequence: TGCGCCAGCAGCCAAGATAGACGGAGCCCACCCTACGAGCAGTACTTC.

The chain couples TRBV11-2 to TRBJ2-2, with D possibly matching TRBD2 (6 bases). The CDR3 is 13 residues long. The germline V gene has CDR1 SGHAT and CDR2 FQNNGV. The V end lost 7 bases, the J end lost 5 bases, and 11 bases lay between the germline ends. In DNA, the CDR3 is TGTGCCAGCAAGCGGGCGGGGACCGGGGAGCTGTTTTTT. This translates into CASKRAGTGELFF.

The chain carries TRBV14 and TRBJ2-7; a weak D match, TRBD1 (6 bases). Germline V gives CDR1 SGHDN, CDR2 FVKESK. There are 14 residues in the CDR3. V was clipped by 6 bases and J by 2 bases, with 14 bases between them. CDR3 amino acids: CASRPRGQTYEQYF. The CDR3 DNA reads as TGTGCCAGCAGACCTCGAGGACAGACCTACGAGCAGTACTTC.

The chain couples TRBV6-1 to TRBJ2-3; D is unresolved. This CDR3 comprises 12 residues. With 2 bases removed from V and 5 bases from J, the gap between germline ends came to 5 bases. Germline V lookup: CDR1 MNHNS, CDR2 SASEGT. In DNA, the CDR3 is TGTGCCAGCAGTGAATCTATAGATACGCAGTATTTT. It translates to CASSESIDTQYF.

This chain uses TRBV20-1 with TRBJ1-2, with 7 bases matching TRBD1. Germline V gene data show CDR1 as DFQATT and CDR2 as SNEGSKA (reference sequence). Trimming cost V 3 bases and J 2 bases; bases outside gene matches: 6. The CDR3 spans 14 residues. CDR3 amino acids: CSASQAGGNYGYTF. CDR3 nucleotides: TGCAGTGCTAGTCAGGCAGGGGGAAACTATGGCTACACCTTC.

The V gene is TRBV4-1, the J gene TRBJ2-1; D remains unclear. The CDR3 consists of 16 residues. CDR1 is MGHRA and CDR2 is YSYEKL in the germline V gene. Trimming took 0 bases from V and 0 from J, leaving 9 bases between them. As DNA, the CDR3 is TGCGCCAGCAGCCAAGAGGCCGTTACCTCCTACAATGAGCAGTTCTTC. Translated: CASSQEAVTSYNEQFF.

This clone showed up just a few times. CDR3 in amino acids: CASSPTRAGGDTQYF. The CDR3 DNA is TGTGCCAGCTCACCGACAAGAGCGGGCGGAGATACGCAGTATTTT. This chain uses TRBV18 with TRBJ2-3; a possible D gene is TRBD2 (6 bases). V gave up 3 bases and J gave up 5 bases, with 15 bases separating them. This CDR3 has 15 residues. From germline, CDR1 is KGHSH and CDR2 LQKENI.

The gene calls are TRBV3-1 (or the pseudogene TRBV3-2) and TRBJ1-4; no definite D call. Per germline, CDR1 LGHDT and CDR2 YNNKEL (reference sequence). This CDR3 comprises 15 residues. V lost 5 bases and J lost 8, with 18 bases in between. CDR3 sequence: CASSDGTPGNEKLFF. CDR3 bases: TGTGCCAGCAGCGACGGTACCCCAGGAAACGAAAAACTGTTTTTT.

The rearrangement links TRBV9 to TRBJ2-1; 14 bases align to TRBD2. After removal of 3 bases from V and 1 base from J, the junction contained 15 bases not matched to a gene. The CDR3 is made up of 21 amino acids. Germline CDR1 SGDLS, CDR2 YYNGEE. CDR3 bases: TGTGCCAGCAGCGCAAAACGGCAAATGGGACTAGCGGGAGTGTCCTACAATGAGCAGTTCTTC. Translation gives CASSAKRQMGLAGVSYNEQFF. The full variable domain, completed using reference TRBV9 and TRBJ2-1, is DSGVTQTPKHLITATGQRVTLRCSPRSGDLSVYWYQQSLDQGLQFLIQYYNGEERAKGNILERFSAQQFPDLHSELNLSSLELGDSALYFCASSAKRQMGLAGVSYNEQFFGPGTRLTVL.